There are a few counts of the clone carrying this TCR beta chain. Its antigen is still unknown. The libraries were made with immunoSEQ version 4 in survey mode. The assay was immunoSEQ multiplex PCR, and TCRdb's table has in-frame clones only and misses some. The data contain about 19,000 clones, 50% to 70% of them seen just once; the ten biggest clones take up around 2%. This specimen belongs to a study of persistence of HIV-infected CD4 T cells. V lost 5 bases to trimming and J lost 2 bases; unmatched junction nucleotides: 5. Germline loops: CDR1 KGHDR, CDR2 SFDVKD. The CDR3 consists of 16 residues. Cells were stimulated with overlapping HIV-1 Gag 15-mer peptides. Sorting of responding CD4+ T cells relied on upregulated CD40 ligand together with CD69. CD4+ T cell counts exceeded 400 cells/uL; CMV serology was positive.

The rearrangement uses TRBV24-1 and TRBJ2-6; 7 bases fit TRBD1. Sequenced material: CD4+ T cells sorted from PBMCs after approximately 20-hour stimulation, taken from a patient who received antiretroviral therapy. This TCR derives from an adult woman with HIV who was CMV-seropositive. The CDR3 here is CATSATTGAGANVLTF. The CDR3 DNA reads as TGTGCCACCAGTGCTACCACAGGGGCTGGGGCCAACGTCCTGACTTTC.